This T cell receptor beta chain was retrieved from a study of T cells in Graves' hyperthyroidism and ophthalmopathy. Study findings and constraints: Blood also showed most of the thyroid clonotypes that were expanded above 0.001.

Patients were excluded for uncontrolled infection, other autoimmune disease, pregnancy or lactation. For the diagnoses, clinical symptoms, serum thyroxine and TRAb, thyroid ultrasound and orbital computed tomography were used. This clonotype was counted only a few times. What it binds is not known. Amplification targeted TCR beta CDR3 regions from RNA transcripts. The HTBI primer set served for first-round RT-PCR of the TCR CDR3. TCRdb reanalysed the multiplex PCR reads using MiXCR and keeps one entry per CDR3 protein. The sample shows almost 600,000 distinct CDR3 sequences, about 15% of them seen only once. This receptor was taken from a woman aged 25 to 39 with Graves' hyperthyroidism that later progressed to Graves' ophthalmopathy. Sequencing input: blood.

The DNA for the CDR3 is TGCGCCAGCAGCCAAGAAGCACAGGGAGACAATCAGCCCCAGCATTTT. Translating gives CASSQEAQGDNQPQHF. The V gene is TRBV4-1, the J gene TRBJ1-5; D may be TRBD1 (6 bases). This CDR3 spans 16 amino acids. Germline V CDR1 and CDR2: MGHRA, YSYEKL. Trimming removed 0 bases from V and 3 bases from J, with 12 bases in between.